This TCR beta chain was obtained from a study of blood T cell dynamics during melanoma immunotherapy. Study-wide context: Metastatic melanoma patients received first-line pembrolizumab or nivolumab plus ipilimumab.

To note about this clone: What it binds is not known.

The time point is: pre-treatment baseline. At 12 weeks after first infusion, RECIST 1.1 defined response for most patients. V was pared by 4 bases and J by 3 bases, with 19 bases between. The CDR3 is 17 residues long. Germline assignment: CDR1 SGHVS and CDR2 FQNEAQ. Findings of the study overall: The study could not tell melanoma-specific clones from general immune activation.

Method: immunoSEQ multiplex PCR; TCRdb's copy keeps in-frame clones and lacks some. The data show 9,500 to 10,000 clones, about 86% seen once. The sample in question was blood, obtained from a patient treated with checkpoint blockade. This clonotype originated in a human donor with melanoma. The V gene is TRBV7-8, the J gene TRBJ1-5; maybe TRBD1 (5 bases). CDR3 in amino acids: CASSSGLRGLINQPQHF. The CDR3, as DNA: TGTGCCAGCAGCTCCGGGCTGCGGGGGTTAATCAATCAGCCCCAGCATTTT.